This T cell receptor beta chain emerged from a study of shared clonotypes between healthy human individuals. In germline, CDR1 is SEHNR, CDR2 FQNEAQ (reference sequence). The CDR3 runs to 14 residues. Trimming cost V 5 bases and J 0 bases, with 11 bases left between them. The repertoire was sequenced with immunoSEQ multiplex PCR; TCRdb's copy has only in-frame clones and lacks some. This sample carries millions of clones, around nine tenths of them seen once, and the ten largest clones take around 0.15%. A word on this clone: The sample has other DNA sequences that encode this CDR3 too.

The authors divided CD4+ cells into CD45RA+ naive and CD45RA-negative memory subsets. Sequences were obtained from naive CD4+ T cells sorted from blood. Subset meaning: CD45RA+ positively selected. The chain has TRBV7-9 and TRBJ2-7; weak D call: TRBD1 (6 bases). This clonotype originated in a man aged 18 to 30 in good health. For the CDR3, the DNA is TGTGCCAGCAGCCCGGGACAAAGCTCCTACGAGCAGTACTTC. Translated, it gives CASSPGQSSYEQYF.